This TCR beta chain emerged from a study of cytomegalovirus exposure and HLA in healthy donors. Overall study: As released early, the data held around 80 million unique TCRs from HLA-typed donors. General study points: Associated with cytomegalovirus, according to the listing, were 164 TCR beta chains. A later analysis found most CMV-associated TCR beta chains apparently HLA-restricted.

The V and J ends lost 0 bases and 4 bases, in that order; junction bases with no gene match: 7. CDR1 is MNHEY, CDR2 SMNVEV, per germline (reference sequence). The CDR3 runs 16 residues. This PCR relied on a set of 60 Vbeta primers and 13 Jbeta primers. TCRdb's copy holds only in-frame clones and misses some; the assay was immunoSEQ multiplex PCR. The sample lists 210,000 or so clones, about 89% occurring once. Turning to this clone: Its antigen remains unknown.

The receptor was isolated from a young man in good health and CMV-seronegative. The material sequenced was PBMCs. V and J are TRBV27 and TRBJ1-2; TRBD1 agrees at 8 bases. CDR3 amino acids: CASSLSTPGTGYGYTF. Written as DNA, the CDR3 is TGTGCCAGCAGTTTATCGACTCCAGGGACAGGCTATGGCTACACCTTC.